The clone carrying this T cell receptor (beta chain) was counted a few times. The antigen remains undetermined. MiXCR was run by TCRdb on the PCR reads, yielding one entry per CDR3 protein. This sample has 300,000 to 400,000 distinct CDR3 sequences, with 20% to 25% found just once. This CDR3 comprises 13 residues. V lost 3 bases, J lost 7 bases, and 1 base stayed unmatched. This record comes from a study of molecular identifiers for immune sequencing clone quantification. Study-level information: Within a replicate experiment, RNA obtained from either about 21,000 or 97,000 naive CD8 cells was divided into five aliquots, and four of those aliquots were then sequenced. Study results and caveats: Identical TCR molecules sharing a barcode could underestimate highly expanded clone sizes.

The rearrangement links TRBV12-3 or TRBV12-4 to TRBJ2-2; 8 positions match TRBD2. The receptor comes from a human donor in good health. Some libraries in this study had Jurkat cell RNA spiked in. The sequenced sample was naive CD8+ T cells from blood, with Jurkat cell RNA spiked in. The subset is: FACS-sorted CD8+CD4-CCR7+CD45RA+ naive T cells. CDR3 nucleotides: TGTGCCAGCAGTTTCGGGGGGGACGGGGAGCTGTTTTTT. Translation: CASSFGGDGELFF.